This T cell receptor (beta chain) was recovered during a study of T cells in Graves' hyperthyroidism and ophthalmopathy. Study details: Peripheral blood was obtained at initial diagnosis, preceding any treatment.

The TCR beta CDR3 regions underwent amplification using RNA transcripts as the source. The TCR CDR3 was amplified in a first-round RT-PCR using the HTBI primer set. TCRdb reprocessed the multiplex PCR reads via MiXCR and lists one record per CDR3 protein. The sample gives some 650,000 distinct CDR3 sequences, approximately 15% of which show up once; around 3.5% is in the top ten. This clonotype was seen at least ten times. CDR1 is SNHLY and CDR2 is FYNNEI in the germline V gene. V was trimmed by 4 bases and J by 0 bases, leaving 8 bases between them. CDR3 length equals 14 residues. Uncontrolled infection, other autoimmune disease, pregnancy or lactation disqualified patients from enrolment.

The chain recombines TRBV2 with TRBJ2-3; D perhaps matches TRBD1 (5 bases). Sample: blood. The receptor was isolated from a woman aged 40 to 50 with Graves' ophthalmopathy. CDR3 in amino acids: CASSAQGSTDTQYF. For the CDR3, the DNA is TGTGCCAGCAGTGCCCAGGGTAGCACAGATACGCAGTATTTT.